This TCR beta chain originates from a study of blood T cell repertoires in COVID-19. Overall study: The study drew acute and convalescent COVID-19 samples from the United States, Italy and Spain. Sources were T cells, B-cell-depleted T cells, or PBMCs; the material itself was cDNA or gDNA.

Germline V CDR1 and CDR2: SGDLS, YYNGEE. Trimming removed 4 bases at V and 0 bases at J, with 7 bases between. The CDR3 consists of 14 residues. Profiling relied on immunoSEQ multiplex PCR, and the TCRdb table lists in-frame clones only, not all of them. The sample holds almost 300,000 clones; about 87% are singletons and the top ten take 1.3%. The receptor comes from a man aged 70-80 years with acute or convalescent COVID-19. Sequencing was done on a sample of peripheral blood. The chain is built from TRBV9 and TRBJ2-2, with unresolved D. The chain's CDR3 is CASSPHPNTGELFF. The CDR3 DNA reads TGTGCCAGCAGCCCCCATCCGAACACCGGGGAGCTGTTTTTT.